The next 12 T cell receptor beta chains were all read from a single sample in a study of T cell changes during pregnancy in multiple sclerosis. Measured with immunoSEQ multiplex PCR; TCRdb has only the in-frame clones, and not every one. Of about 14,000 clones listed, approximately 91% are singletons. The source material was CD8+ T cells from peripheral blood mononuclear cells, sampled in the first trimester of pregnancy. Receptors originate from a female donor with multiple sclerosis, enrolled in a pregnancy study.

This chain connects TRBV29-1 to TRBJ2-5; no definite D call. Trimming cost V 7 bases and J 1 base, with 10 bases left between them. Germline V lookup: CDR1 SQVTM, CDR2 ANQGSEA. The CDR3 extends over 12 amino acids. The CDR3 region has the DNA TGCAGCGGCTACAGCTTCCAAGAGACCCAGTACTTC. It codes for CSGYSFQETQYF.

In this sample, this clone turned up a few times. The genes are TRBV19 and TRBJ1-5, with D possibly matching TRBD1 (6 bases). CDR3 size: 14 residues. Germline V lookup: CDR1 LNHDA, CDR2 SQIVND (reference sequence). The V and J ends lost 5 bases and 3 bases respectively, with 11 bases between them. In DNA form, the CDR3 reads TGTGCCAGTAGTCTCTACAGGGACAATCAGCCCCAGCATTTT. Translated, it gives CASSLYRDNQPQHF.

The CDR3 reads CASSFFSVNEQFF. Here the CDR3 DNA reads TGCGCCAGCAGCTTCTTTTCCGTCAATGAGCAGTTCTTC. The chain couples TRBV5-1 to TRBJ2-1; D gene uncertain. CDR1 SGHRS and CDR2 YFSETQ come from the germline V gene. This CDR3 is built from 13 residues. With 2 bases removed from V and 6 bases from J, the gap between germline ends came to 9 bases. Supplemented by reference TRBV5-1 and TRBJ2-1, the full variable domain reads KAGVTQTPRYLIKTRGQQVTLSCSPISGHRSVSWYQQTPGQGLQFLFEYFSETQRNKGNFPGRFSGRQFSNSRSEMNVSTLELGDSALYLCASSFFSVNEQFFGPGTRLTVL.

CDR3 sequence (DNA): TGCAGCGTTGATCTTGGAGTTGAAGCTTTCTTT. Protein: CSVDLGVEAFF. V is TRBV29-1 and J is TRBJ1-1; D is uncertain. Germline assignment: CDR1 SQVTM and CDR2 ANQGSEA. V lost 3 bases to trimming and J lost 7 bases, with 9 bases between them. There are 11 residues in the CDR3.

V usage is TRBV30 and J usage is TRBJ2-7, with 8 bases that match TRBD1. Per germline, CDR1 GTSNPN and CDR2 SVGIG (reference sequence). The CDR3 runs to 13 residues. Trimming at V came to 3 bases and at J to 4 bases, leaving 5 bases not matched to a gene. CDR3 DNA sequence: TGTGCCTGGAGGGACAGGGATAAATACGAGCAGTACTTC. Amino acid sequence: CAWRDRDKYEQYF.

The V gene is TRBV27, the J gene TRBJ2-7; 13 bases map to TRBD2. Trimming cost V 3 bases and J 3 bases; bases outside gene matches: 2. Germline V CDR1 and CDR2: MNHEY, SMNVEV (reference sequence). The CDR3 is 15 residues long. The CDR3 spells CASSLTSGGFYEQYF. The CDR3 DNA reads TGTGCCAGCAGTTTGACTAGCGGGGGGTTCTACGAGCAGTACTTC.

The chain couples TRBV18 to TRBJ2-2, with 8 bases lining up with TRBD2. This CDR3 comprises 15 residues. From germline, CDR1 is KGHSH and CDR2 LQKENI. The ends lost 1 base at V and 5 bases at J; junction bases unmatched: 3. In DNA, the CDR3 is TGTGCCAGCTCACCACGCGGGGGGAATACCGGGGAGCTGTTTTTT. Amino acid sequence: CASSPRGGNTGELFF.

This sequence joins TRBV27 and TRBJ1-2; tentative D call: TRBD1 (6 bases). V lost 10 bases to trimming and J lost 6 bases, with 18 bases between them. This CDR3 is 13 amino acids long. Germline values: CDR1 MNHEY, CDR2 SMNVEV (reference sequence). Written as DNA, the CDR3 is TGTGCCACCAGCGGGACACTAGGGGATGGCTACACCTTC. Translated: CATSGTLGDGYTF.

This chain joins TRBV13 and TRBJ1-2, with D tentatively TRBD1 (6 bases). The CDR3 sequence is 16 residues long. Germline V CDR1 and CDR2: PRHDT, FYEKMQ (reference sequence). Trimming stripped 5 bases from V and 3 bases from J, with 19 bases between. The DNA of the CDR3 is TGTGCCAGCAGCACGAGTCCCGGGACAAGATACTATGGCTACACCTTC. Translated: CASSTSPGTRYYGYTF.

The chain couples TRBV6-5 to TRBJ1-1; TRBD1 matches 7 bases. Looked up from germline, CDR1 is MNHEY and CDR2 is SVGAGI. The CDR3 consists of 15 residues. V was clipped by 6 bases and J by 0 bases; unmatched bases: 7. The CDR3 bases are TGTGCCAGCAGCCCCCTAGGGGGCGTGAACACTGAAGCTTTCTTT. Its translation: CASSPLGGVNTEAFF.

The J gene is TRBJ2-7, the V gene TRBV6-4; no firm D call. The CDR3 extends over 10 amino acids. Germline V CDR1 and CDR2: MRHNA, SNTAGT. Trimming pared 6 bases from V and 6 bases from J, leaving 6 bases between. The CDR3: CASRTSEQYF. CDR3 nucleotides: TGTGCCAGCAGGACTTCCGAGCAGTACTTC.

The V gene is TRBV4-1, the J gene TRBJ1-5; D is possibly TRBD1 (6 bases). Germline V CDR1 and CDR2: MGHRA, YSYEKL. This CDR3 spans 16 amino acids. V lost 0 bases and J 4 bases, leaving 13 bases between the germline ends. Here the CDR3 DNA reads TGCGCCAGCAGCCAAGAAGGGGGAATGAGGAATCAGCCCCAGCATTTT. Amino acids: CASSQEGGMRNQPQHF.